Following are 5 T cell receptor beta chains from one sample sequenced in a study of T cell changes during pregnancy in multiple sclerosis. Method: immunoSEQ multiplex PCR; TCRdb's copy keeps in-frame clones and lacks some. The sample carries over 40,000 clones, around nine tenths recorded once. This sample comprised CD8+ T cells from peripheral blood mononuclear cells, obtained after pregnancy. The receptors originated from a female donor in good health, enrolled as a control in a pregnancy study.

This clone came up once. This rearrangement joins TRBV7-9 to TRBJ2-1, with D perhaps TRBD2 (6 bases). Germline V lookup: CDR1 SEHNR, CDR2 FQNEAQ (reference sequence). The CDR3 has 16 amino acids. Deletions cut 4 bases from V and 4 bases from J, with 17 bases between. Written as DNA, the CDR3 is TGTGCCAGCAGCTCCACCTCCGGGACTCCGTACAATGAGCAGTTCTTC. Translation: CASSSTSGTPYNEQFF.

V and J are TRBV28 and TRBJ2-3; 10 positions match TRBD2. CDR1 MDHEN and CDR2 SYDVKM come from the germline V gene. V lost 2 bases and J lost 7; bases outside the gene matches: 6. The CDR3 spans 15 residues. The CDR3 DNA follows: TGTGCCAGCAGTTTAATCAGCGGGGGGGGGTATACGCAGTATTTT. This codes for CASSLISGGGYTQYF.

The chain employs TRBV5-4 and TRBJ2-2; D call uncertain. Looked up from germline, CDR1 is SGHNT and CDR2 is YYREEE (reference sequence). The ends were cut back, 0 bases at V and 6 bases at J, with 9 bases in the middle. The CDR3 runs 14 residues. The CDR3 sequence: CASSLDSSPGELFF. CDR3 sequence (DNA): TGTGCCAGCAGCTTGGACTCTTCCCCCGGGGAGCTGTTTTTT.

This rearrangement joins TRBV4-2 to TRBJ2-5; 12 bases align to TRBD2. This CDR3 has 15 amino acids. Germline assignment: CDR1 LGHNA and CDR2 YNFKEQ. V lost 4 bases to trimming and J lost 4 bases; unmatched junction nucleotides: 4. The CDR3 DNA reads as TGTGCCAGCAGCCTATCGACTAGCGGGGGAGAGACCCAGTACTTC. Amino acids: CASSLSTSGGETQYF.

This chain links TRBV15 with TRBJ1-1; 7 nucleotides match TRBD1. Trimming at V came to 5 bases and at J to 2 bases, leaving 14 bases not matched to a gene. Looked up from germline, CDR1 is LNHNV and CDR2 is YYDKDF (reference sequence). There are 17 residues in the CDR3. CDR3: CATSQGGPLVPNTEAFF. The CDR3 nucleotides are TGTGCCACCAGCCAGGGGGGTCCTCTCGTTCCCAACACTGAAGCTTTCTTT.